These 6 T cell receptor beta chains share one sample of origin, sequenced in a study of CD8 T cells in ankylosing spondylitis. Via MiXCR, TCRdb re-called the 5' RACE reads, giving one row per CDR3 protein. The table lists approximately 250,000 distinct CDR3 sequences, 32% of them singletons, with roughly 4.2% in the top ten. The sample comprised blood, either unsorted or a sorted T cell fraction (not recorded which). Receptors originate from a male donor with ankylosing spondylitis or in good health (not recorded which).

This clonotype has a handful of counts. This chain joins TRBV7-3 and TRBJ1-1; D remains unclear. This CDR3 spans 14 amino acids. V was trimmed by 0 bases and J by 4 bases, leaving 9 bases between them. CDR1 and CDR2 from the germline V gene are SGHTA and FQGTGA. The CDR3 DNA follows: TGTGCCAGCAGCTTAACAGCCCTCAGCACTGAAGCTTTCTTT. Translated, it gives CASSLTALSTEAFF.

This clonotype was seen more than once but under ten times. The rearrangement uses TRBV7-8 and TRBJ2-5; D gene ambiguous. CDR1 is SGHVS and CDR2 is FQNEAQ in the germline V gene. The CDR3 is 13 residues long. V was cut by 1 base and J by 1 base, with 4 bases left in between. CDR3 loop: CASSLDSQETQYF. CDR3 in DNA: TGTGCCAGCAGCTTAGACAGCCAAGAGACCCAGTACTTC.

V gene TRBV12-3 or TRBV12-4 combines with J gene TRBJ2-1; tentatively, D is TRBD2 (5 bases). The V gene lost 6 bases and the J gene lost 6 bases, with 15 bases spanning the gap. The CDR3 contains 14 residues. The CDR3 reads CASSLDRAGNEQFF. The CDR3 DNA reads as TGTGCCAGCAGCCTCGATCGGGCGGGCAATGAGCAGTTCTTC.

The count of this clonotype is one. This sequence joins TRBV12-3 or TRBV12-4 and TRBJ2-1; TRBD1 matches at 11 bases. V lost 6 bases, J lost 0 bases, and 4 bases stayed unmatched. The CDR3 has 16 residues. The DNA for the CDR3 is TGTGCCAGCAGCTCGGACAGGGGGCCCTCCTACAATGAGCAGTTCTTC. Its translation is CASSSDRGPSYNEQFF.

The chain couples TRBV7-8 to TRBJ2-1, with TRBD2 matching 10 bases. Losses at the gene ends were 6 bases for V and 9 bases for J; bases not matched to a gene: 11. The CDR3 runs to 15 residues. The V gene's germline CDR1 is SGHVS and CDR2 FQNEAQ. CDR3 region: CASSYRAGGPGEQFF. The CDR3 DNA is TGTGCCAGCAGTTACAGAGCGGGGGGGCCTGGTGAGCAGTTCTTC. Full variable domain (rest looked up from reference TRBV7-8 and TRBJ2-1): GAGVSQSPRYKVAKRGQDVALRCDPISGHVSLFWYQQALGQGPEFLTYFQNEAQLDKSGLPSDRFFAERPEGSVSTLKIQRTQQEDSAVYLCASSYRAGGPGEQFFGPGTRLTVL.

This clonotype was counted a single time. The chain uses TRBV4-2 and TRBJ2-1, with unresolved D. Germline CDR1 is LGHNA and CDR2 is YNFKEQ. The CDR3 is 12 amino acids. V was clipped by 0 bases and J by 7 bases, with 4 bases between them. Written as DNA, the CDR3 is TGTGCCAGCAGCCAAGAGAAGAATGAGCAGTTCTTC. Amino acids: CASSQEKNEQFF.